These 13 T cell receptor beta chains were sequenced from one sample in a study of OX40 agonist ivuxolimab in advanced cancers. TCRdb keeps only in-frame clones here, not all; method: immunoSEQ multiplex PCR. The data contain just under 35,000 clones, around 93% of them singletons. Sequenced here: CD4+ or CD8+ T cells sorted from blood, sampled in a trial of the OX40 agonist ivuxolimab. These receptors all come from an adult with an advanced solid tumor such as melanoma, head and neck, liver or kidney cancer.

This chain connects TRBV19 to TRBJ2-1, with D perhaps being TRBD1 or TRBD2 (5 bases each). CDR1 and CDR2 (germline): LNHDA, SQIVND (reference sequence). V was trimmed by 4 bases and J by 8 bases, leaving 15 bases between them. The CDR3 has 14 residues. The CDR3 region is CASSKGRGWDEQFF. In nucleotides, the CDR3 is TGTGCCAGTAGTAAGGGACGGGGATGGGATGAGCAGTTCTTC.

DNA of the CDR3: TGTGCCAGCAGCCCCTTTGGGAGCGGCCCCTACGAGCAGTACTTC. Amino acid sequence: CASSPFGSGPYEQYF. V gene TRBV13 combines with J gene TRBJ2-7; possibly TRBD2 for D (5 bases). This CDR3 has 15 residues. V lost 5 bases, J lost 2 bases, and 16 bases lay in between. In germline, CDR1 is PRHDT, CDR2 FYEKMQ (reference sequence). The full variable domain, rest sourced from reference TRBV13 and TRBJ2-7, is AAGVIQSPRHLIKEKRETATLKCYPIPRHDTVYWYQQGPGQDPQFLISFYEKMQSDKGSIPDRFSAQQFSDYHSELNMSSLELGDSALYFCASSPFGSGPYEQYFGPGTRLTVT.

The rearrangement links TRBV7-2 to TRBJ1-4, with D maybe TRBD1 (5 bases). The CDR3 has 15 residues. Trimming cost V 1 base and J 6 bases, with 12 bases left between them. The germline V gene has CDR1 SGHTA and CDR2 FQGNSA. The CDR3 sequence is CASSLEGEWYEKLFF. CDR3 bases: TGTGCCAGCAGCTTAGAAGGGGAATGGTATGAAAAACTGTTTTTT.

This chain joins TRBV7-2 and TRBJ2-2, with 10 nucleotides matching TRBD2. The CDR3 is 16 amino acids. CDR1 SGHTA and CDR2 FQGNSA come from the germline V gene. V was clipped by 4 bases and J by 6 bases; unmatched bases: 8. The CDR3 sequence is CASSSAGLAGAGELFF. CDR3 bases: TGTGCCAGCAGCTCGGCCGGCCTAGCGGGAGCCGGGGAGCTGTTTTTT. Supplemented by reference TRBV7-2 and TRBJ2-2, the full variable domain reads GAGVSQSPSNKVTEKGKDVELRCDPISGHTALYWYRQSLGQGLEFLIYFQGNSAPDKSGLPSDRFSAERTGGSVSTLTIQRTQQEDSAVYLCASSSAGLAGAGELFFGEGSRLTVL.

V gene TRBV29-1 combines with J gene TRBJ2-2; D not certain. Germline-derived CDR1 and CDR2 are SQVTM and ANQGSEA. The CDR3 covers 11 residues. Trimming took 5 bases from V and 6 from J, leaving 7 bases between them. In DNA form, the CDR3 reads TGCAGCGTTTGGGTGGCCGGGGAGCTGTTTTTT. Residues: CSVWVAGELFF.

The chain is built from TRBV10-1 and TRBJ2-5; 12 bases match TRBD1. This CDR3 spans 15 amino acids. Germline V lookup: CDR1 WNHNN, CDR2 SYGVQD (reference sequence). J lost 5 bases, V lost 2 bases, and 3 bases had no gene match. The CDR3 region has the DNA TGCGCCAGCAGTGAGGGGACAGGGGGCTGGGAGACCCAGTACTTC. Protein product: CASSEGTGGWETQYF.

This rearrangement joins TRBV7-9 to TRBJ2-5; D might be TRBD1 (5 bases). The CDR3 loop spans 14 amino acids. Trimming shortened V by 3 bases and J by 3 bases, and 11 bases separated the two germline ends. Germline V gene lookup returns CDR1 SEHNR and CDR2 FQNEAQ (reference sequence). The DNA for the CDR3 is TGTGCCAGCAGCTTTTATCAGGGAAAAGAGACCCAGTACTTC. Amino acids: CASSFYQGKETQYF.

The genes are TRBV29-1 and TRBJ1-1; TRBD1 matches at 10 bases. Germline CDR1 SQVTM, CDR2 ANQGSEA. The CDR3 length is 14 residues. Trimming at V came to 2 bases and at J to 2 bases, leaving 2 bases not matched to a gene. The CDR3 spells CSVERQGANTEAFF. The CDR3 DNA sequence: TGCAGCGTTGAACGACAGGGGGCCAACACTGAAGCTTTCTTT.

The chain employs TRBV9 and TRBJ2-7, with D possibly called TRBD1 or TRBD2 (5 bases each). Trimming removed 1 base from V and 5 bases from J, with 16 bases in between. The CDR3 spans 15 residues. In germline, CDR1 is SGDLS, CDR2 YYNGEE. The CDR3 DNA is TGTGCCAGCAGCGTAACCGGGGCCGTTCTGGACGAGCAGTACTTC. Its translation is CASSVTGAVLDEQYF.

The V gene is TRBV18, the J gene TRBJ1-2; D unclear. The CDR3 has 11 amino acids. The V gene's germline CDR1 is KGHSH and CDR2 LQKENI. V was cut by 2 bases and J by 8 bases, with 6 bases left in between. The CDR3 nucleotides read TGTGCCAGCTCACCAGGATGGGGCTACACCTTC. Encoded protein: CASSPGWGYTF. The full variable domain, with the rest looked up from reference TRBV18 and TRBJ1-2, is NAGVMQNPRHLVRRRGQEARLRCSPMKGHSHVYWYRQLPEEGLKFMVYLQKENIIDESGMPKERFSAEFPKEGPSILRIQQVVRGDSAAYFCASSPGWGYTFGSGTRLTVV.

The chain carries TRBV29-1 and TRBJ1-5; no firm D call. The CDR3 runs 14 residues. V dropped 5 bases and J dropped 6 bases, with 17 bases sitting between them. Germline V gene sequence: CDR1 SQVTM, CDR2 ANQGSEA. CDR3: CSVLDPRGGQPQHF. DNA of the CDR3: TGCAGCGTTCTTGACCCTAGAGGCGGTCAGCCCCAGCATTTT.

This clone was picked up one time. CDR3 in amino acids: CASSRGTSGAFSYNEQFF. DNA for the CDR3: TGTGCCAGCAGCCGGGGGACTAGCGGAGCTTTTTCCTACAATGAGCAGTTCTTC. The chain combines TRBV27 with TRBJ2-1; 11 nucleotides align to TRBD2. Germline V gives CDR1 MNHEY, CDR2 SMNVEV (reference sequence). The length of the CDR3 is 18 residues. V shed 6 bases and J 1 base; nucleotides not matched to a gene: 11.

The chain combines TRBV5-1 with TRBJ2-7; possibly TRBD2 for D (6 bases). The germline gives CDR1 SGHRS, CDR2 YFSETQ. The CDR3 is made up of 14 amino acids. V dropped 3 bases and J dropped 4 bases, with 14 bases sitting between them. The CDR3 sequence is CASSSSGSRYEQYF. CDR3 DNA sequence: TGCGCCAGCAGCTCCAGCGGGTCCAGATACGAGCAGTACTTC.